This TCR beta chain was retrieved from a study of shared clonotypes between healthy human individuals. Study-wide results and limits: Clonotype sharing levels among donors were expected to vary with sequencing depth. When naive CD4 clonotypes were compared across a few donors, around 5% were shared. Among non-shared clonotypes, generation probabilities were lower than among those shared by all four donors.

This clone was counted between two and nine times. Antigen specificity is unknown. Germline CDR1 LGHNA, CDR2 YSLEER. This CDR3 contains 14 residues. With 0 bases clipped from V and 5 bases from J, the junction kept 2 bases outside the gene matches. Sequenced by immunoSEQ multiplex PCR; TCRdb stores in-frame clones only, minus some. In the table there are a few million clones, 85% to 95% of which are singletons. This TCR was sampled from a man aged 18-30 years in good health. Some clones in this sample may be carry-over from other donors' samples. The specimen was naive CD4+ T cells from PBMCs. Noted subset: CD45RA+ positively selected. The chain carries TRBV4-3 and TRBJ1-1; 8 bases line up with TRBD1. Written as DNA, the CDR3 is TGCGCCAGCAGCCAAGATACAGGGGGGACTGAAGCTTTCTTT. It encodes CASSQDTGGTEAFF.